This T cell receptor beta chain comes out of a study of cytomegalovirus exposure and HLA in healthy donors. The CDR3 contains 18 residues. Note on this clone: Its antigen is unknown.

Assay: immunoSEQ multiplex PCR; the TCRdb copy retains only in-frame clones and omits some. The data hold some 250,000 clones, with 90% observed a single time. Separate from the roughly 700-subject first cohort, the 120-subject validation cohort was the one that the donors belonged to. Study outcomes and limitations: Cytomegalovirus status was reportedly diagnosed by the classifier with high specificity and sensitivity.

This chain uses TRBV21-1 with TRBJ1-2; TRBD1 is the table's D call, not checked against the DNA. TRBV21-1 is termed a pseudogene. The TCR comes from a woman under 40 in good health and CMV-seronegative. The specimen sequenced was PBMCs. CDR3 in amino acids: CASSLKPGQGPPGYGYTF. The CDR3 DNA sequence: TGTGCCAGCAGCCTGAAACCGGGACAGGGGCCTCCTGGCTATGGCTACACCTTC.